The 5 T cell receptor beta chains in this list originate from one sample, sequenced in a study of response to subunit inactivated influenza vaccine listed by TCRdb under 2018. Library generation was performed with RT-PCR. The data were produced on an Illumina HiSeq 2500. TCRdb reprocessed the public reads (quality trimming at Q25 with fastp, clone calling with MiXCR) and kept in-frame beta chains. Duplicate CDR3 protein sequences are folded into a single record with the most common DNA and genes. Present in this sample are approximately 480,000 distinct CDR3 sequences, about a tenth of which were seen just once. In total, the top ten clones hold roughly 12% of the sample. This specimen's time point label, per the study, means: approximately 40 days after influenza vaccine administration. The source material was PBMCs from blood, sampled 40 to 50 days after vaccination. These receptors were taken from a man in his forties or fifties who received an inactivated influenza vaccine. Donor details come from another sample of the same person, matched by shared clones.

This clonotype was counted between two and nine times. The CDR3 is CASSLDRGAPNSPLHF. CDR3 nucleotides: TGTGCCAGCAGCTTAGATCGGGGGGCGCCTAACTCACCCCTCCACTTT. The genes are TRBV7-2 and TRBJ1-6; D may be TRBD1 (6 bases). The CDR3 is 16 amino acids. Germline-derived CDR1 and CDR2 are SGHTA and FQGNSA. V lost 1 base, J lost 10 bases, and 17 bases lay in between.

This clonotype was picked up a small number of times. DNA for the CDR3: TGTGCCAGCAGCGTAGGTCCGGGACGGCAGAAGAGGGGGGCCAACGTCCTGACTTTC. This encodes CASSVGPGRQKRGANVLTF. The J gene is TRBJ2-6, the V gene TRBV9; D could derive from TRBD1 or TRBD2 (5 bases each). The CDR3 loop spans 19 amino acids. The V end was cut by 0 bases, the J end by 4 bases, with 20 bases between. Germline CDR1 SGDLS, CDR2 YYNGEE.

This clonotype was counted a few times. The chain has TRBV20-1 and TRBJ2-3; possibly TRBD2 for D (5 bases). With 6 bases removed from V and 4 bases from J, the gap between germline ends came to 17 bases. Germline V gives CDR1 DFQATT, CDR2 SNEGSKA (reference sequence). The CDR3 contains 14 residues. For the CDR3, the DNA is TGCAGTGCCCCGACGGGGTTCAAGGCAGATACGCAGTATTTT. It specifies CSAPTGFKADTQYF.

This clonotype occurred many times. The chain employs TRBV12-3 or TRBV12-4 and TRBJ2-7; TRBD2 matches at 9 bases. V lost 5 bases and J lost 3; bases outside the gene matches: 2. The CDR3 spans 13 residues. In DNA form, the CDR3 reads TGTGCCAGCAGTCTTAGCGGGGGCTACGAGCAGTACTTC. Encoded protein: CASSLSGGYEQYF.

This chain uses TRBV4-3 with TRBJ2-1, with 10 nucleotides matching TRBD2. This CDR3 is built from 17 residues. CDR1 and CDR2 from the germline V gene are LGHNA and YSLEER. Trimming at V came to 0 bases and at J to 3 bases, leaving 5 bases not matched to a gene. This CDR3 is CASSQDLWTSGYNEQFF. The CDR3 DNA follows: TGCGCCAGCAGCCAAGATTTGTGGACTAGCGGCTACAATGAGCAGTTCTTC.